The TCR beta chain described here comes from a study of T cell repertoires in cytomegalovirus infection. TCRdb reanalysed the reads using MiXCR and keeps one entry per CDR3 protein. The table records some 940,000 distinct CDR3 sequences, around 32% of them present only once. The trim removed 5 bases at V and 2 bases at J, leaving 11 bases unmatched. CDR3 size: 17 residues. Germline lookup yields CDR1 SGHVS and CDR2 FQNEAQ. This clonotype appeared a few times. Its matching antigen is unknown. The rearrangement links TRBV7-8 to TRBJ2-3; 9 nucleotides align to TRBD2. The sequencing here drew on cultured CD8+ T cells from PBMCs, taken from culture after CMV antigen stimulation. The TCR originated in a human donor in good health (CMV status not recorded). Some clones in this sample may be carry-over from other donors' samples. CDR3 sequence: CASSLQRGVSLTDTQYF. The CDR3 nucleotides are TGTGCCAGCAGCCTTCAGCGGGGGGTTAGCCTCACAGATACGCAGTATTTT.